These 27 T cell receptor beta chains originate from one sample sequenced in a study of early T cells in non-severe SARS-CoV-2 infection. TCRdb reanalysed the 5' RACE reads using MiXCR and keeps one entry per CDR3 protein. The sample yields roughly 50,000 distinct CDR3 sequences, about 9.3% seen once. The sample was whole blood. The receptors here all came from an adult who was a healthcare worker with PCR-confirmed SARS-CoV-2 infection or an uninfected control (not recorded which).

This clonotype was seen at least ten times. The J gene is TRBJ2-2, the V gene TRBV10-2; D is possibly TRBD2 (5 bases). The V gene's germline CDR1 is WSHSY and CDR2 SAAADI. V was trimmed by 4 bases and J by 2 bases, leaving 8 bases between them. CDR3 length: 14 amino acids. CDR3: CASSARLNTGELFF. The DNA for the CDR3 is TGCGCCAGCAGTGCCAGACTAAACACCGGGGAGCTGTTTTTT.

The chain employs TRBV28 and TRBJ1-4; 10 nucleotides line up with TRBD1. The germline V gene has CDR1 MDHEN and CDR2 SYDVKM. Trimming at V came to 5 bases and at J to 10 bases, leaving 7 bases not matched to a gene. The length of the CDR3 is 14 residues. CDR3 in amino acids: CASSPRTGGAKLFF. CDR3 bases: TGTGCCAGCAGTCCGCGGACAGGGGGGGCAAAACTGTTTTTT. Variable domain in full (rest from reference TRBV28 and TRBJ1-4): DVKVTQSSRYLVKRTGEKVFLECVQDMDHENMFWYRQDPGLGLRLIYFSYDVKMKEKGDIPEGYSVSREKKERFSLILESASTNQTSMYLCASSPRTGGAKLFFGSGTQLSVL.

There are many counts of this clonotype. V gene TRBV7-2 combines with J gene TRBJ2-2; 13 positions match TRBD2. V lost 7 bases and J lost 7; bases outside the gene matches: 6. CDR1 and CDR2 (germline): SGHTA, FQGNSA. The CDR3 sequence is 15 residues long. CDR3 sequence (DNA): TGTGCCAGCATCGGGACTAGCGGGATGAGCGGGGAGCTGTTTTTT. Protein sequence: CASIGTSGMSGELFF.

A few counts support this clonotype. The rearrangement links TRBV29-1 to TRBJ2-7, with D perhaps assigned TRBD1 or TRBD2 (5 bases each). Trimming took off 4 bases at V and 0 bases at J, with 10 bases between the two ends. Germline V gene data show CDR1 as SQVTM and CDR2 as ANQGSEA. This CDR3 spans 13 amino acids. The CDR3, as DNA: TGCAGCGTTGGGGACGGTCACTCCTACGAGCAGTACTTC. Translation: CSVGDGHSYEQYF.

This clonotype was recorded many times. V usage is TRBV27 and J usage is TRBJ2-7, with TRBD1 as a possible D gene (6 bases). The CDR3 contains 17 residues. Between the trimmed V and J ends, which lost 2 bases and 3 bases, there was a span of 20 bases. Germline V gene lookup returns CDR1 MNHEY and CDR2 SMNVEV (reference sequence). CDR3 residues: CASSLKGPRTADYEQYF. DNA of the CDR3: TGTGCCAGCAGTTTAAAGGGTCCAAGGACAGCGGACTACGAGCAGTACTTC.

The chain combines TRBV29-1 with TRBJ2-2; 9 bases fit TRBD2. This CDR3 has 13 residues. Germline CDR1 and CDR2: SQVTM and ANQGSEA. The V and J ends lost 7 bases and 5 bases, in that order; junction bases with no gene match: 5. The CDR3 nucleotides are TGCAGCGCAACTAGCGGGCCGACCGGGGAGCTGTTTTTT. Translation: CSATSGPTGELFF.

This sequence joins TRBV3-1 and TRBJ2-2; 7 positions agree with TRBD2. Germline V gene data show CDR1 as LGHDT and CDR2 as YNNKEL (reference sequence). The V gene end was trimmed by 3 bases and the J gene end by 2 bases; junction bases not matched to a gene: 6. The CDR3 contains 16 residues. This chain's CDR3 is CASSHEGLPNTGELFF. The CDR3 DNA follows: TGTGCCAGCAGCCACGAGGGACTACCAAACACCGGGGAGCTGTTTTTT.

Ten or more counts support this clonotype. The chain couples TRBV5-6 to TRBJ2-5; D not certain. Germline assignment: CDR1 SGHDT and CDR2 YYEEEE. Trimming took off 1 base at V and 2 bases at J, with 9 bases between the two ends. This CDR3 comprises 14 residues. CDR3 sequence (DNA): TGTGCCAGCAGCTTGAACCCCCCTCAAGAGACCCAGTACTTC. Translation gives CASSLNPPQETQYF.

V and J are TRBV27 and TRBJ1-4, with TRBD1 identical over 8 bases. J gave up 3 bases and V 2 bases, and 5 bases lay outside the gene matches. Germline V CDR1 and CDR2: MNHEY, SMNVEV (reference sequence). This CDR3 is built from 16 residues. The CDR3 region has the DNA TGTGCCAGCAGTTTAAAGCAGGGGGCTGCTAATGAAAAACTGTTTTTT. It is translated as CASSLKQGAANEKLFF.

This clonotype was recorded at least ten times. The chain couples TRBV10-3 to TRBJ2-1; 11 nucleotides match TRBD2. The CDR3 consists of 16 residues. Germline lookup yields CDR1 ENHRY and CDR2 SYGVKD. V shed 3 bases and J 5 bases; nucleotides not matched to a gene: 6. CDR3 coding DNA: TGTGCCATCAGTGAATTAGCGGGAGGGAGGAACAATGAGCAGTTCTTC. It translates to CAISELAGGRNNEQFF.

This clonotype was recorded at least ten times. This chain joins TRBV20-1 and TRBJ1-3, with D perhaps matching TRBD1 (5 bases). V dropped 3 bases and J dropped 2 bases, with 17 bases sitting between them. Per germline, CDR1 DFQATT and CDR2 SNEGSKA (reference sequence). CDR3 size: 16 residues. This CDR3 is CSASEGRGRAGNTIYF. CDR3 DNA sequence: TGCAGTGCTAGTGAGGGTCGGGGGAGAGCTGGAAACACCATATATTTT.

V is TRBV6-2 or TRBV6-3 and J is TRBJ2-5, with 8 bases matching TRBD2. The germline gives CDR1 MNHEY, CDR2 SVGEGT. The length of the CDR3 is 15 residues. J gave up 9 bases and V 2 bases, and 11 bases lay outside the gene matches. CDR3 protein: CASSYRSGSPGSQYF. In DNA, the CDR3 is TGTGCCAGCAGTTACCGGAGCGGGAGTCCCGGGTCCCAGTACTTC.

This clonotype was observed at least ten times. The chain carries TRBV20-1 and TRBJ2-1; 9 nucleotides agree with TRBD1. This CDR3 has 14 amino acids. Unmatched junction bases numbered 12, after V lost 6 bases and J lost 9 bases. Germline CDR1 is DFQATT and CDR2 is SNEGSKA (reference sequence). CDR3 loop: CSAGGQGTLGEQFF. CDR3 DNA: TGCAGTGCCGGGGGACAGGGCACCCTAGGTGAGCAGTTCTTC.

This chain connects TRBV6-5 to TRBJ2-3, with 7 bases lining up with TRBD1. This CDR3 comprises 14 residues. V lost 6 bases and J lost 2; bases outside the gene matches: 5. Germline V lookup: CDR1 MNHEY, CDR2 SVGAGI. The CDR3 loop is CASSRTGYTDTQYF. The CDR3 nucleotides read TGTGCCAGCAGCCGGACAGGTTACACAGATACGCAGTATTTT.

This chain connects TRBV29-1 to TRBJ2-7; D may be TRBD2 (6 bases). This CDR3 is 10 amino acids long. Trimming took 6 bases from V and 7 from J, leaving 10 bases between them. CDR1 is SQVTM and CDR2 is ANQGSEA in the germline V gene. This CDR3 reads CSVGSGEQYF. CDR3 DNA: TGCAGCGTGGGTAGCGGAGAGCAGTACTTC.

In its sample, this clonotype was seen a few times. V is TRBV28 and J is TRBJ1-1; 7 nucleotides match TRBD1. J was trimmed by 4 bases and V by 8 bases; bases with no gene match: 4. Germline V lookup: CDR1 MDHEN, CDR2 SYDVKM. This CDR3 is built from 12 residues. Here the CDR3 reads CASQQGFTEAFF. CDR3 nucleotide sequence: TGTGCCAGCCAACAGGGGTTCACTGAAGCTTTCTTT.

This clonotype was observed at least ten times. The CDR3 DNA reads as TGCAGCGTCGGACAAAGAGGGGATGAGCAGTTCTTC. It yields the protein CSVGQRGDEQFF. The chain recombines TRBV29-1 with TRBJ2-1; D possibly uses TRBD1 or TRBD2 (5 bases each). CDR3 length equals 12 residues. V lost 6 bases and J lost 8, with 14 bases in between. Looked up from germline, CDR1 is SQVTM and CDR2 is ANQGSEA.

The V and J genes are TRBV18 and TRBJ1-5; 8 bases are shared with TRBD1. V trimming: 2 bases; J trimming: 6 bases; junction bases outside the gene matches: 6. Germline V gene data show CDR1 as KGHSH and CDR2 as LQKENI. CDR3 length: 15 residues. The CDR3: CASSPGTGKTQPQHF. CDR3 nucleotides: TGTGCCAGCTCACCAGGGACAGGCAAGACTCAGCCCCAGCATTTT.

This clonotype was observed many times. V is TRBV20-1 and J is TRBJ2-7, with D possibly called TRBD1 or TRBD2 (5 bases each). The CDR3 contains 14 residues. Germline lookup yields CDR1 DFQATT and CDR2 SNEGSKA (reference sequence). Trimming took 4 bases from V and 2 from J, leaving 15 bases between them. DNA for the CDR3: TGCAGTGCTAAATCCGGGACCTCAACCTACGAGCAGTACTTC. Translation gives CSAKSGTSTYEQYF.

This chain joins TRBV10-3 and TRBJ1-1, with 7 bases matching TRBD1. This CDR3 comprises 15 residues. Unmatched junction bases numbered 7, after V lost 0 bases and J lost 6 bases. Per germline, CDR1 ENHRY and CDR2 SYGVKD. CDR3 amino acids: CAISESIGQGAEAFF. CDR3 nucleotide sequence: TGTGCCATCAGTGAGTCGATAGGGCAGGGGGCTGAAGCTTTCTTT.

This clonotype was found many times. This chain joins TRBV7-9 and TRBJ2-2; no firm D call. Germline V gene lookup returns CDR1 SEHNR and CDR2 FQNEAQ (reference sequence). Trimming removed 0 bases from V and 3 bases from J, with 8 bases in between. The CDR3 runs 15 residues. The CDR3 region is CASSLAGPDTGELFF. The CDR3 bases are TGTGCCAGCAGCTTAGCAGGGCCTGACACCGGGGAGCTGTTTTTT. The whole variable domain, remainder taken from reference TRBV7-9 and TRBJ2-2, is DTGVSQNPRHKITKRGQNVTFRCDPISEHNRLYWYRQTLGQGPEFLTYFQNEAQLEKSRLLSDRFSAERPKGSFSTLEIQRTEQGDSAMYLCASSLAGPDTGELFFGEGSRLTVL.

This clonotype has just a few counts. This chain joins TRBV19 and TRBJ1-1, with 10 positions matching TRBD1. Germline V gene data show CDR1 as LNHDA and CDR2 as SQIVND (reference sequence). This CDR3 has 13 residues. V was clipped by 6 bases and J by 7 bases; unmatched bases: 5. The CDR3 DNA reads TGTGCCAGTAGGGACAGGGGGATTGGTGAAGCTTTCTTT. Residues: CASRDRGIGEAFF.

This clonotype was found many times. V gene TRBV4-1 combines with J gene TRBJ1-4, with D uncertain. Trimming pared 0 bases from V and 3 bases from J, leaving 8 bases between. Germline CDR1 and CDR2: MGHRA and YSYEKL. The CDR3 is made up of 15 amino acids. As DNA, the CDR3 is TGCGCCAGCAGCCAAGAAGGGCCCGCTAATGAAAAACTGTTTTTT. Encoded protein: CASSQEGPANEKLFF.

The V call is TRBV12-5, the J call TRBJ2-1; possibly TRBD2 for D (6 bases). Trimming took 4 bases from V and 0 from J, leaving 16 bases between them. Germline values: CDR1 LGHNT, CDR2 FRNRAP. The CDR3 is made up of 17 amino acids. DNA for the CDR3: TGTGCTAGTGGTTCCTCCGCCGGGACTTCCTCCTACAATGAGCAGTTCTTC. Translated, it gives CASGSSAGTSSYNEQFF.

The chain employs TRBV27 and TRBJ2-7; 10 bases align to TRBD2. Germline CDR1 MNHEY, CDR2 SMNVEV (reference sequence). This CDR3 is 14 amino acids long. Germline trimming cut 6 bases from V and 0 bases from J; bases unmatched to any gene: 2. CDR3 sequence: CASRWTSGSYEQYF. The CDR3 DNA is TGTGCCAGCAGGTGGACTAGCGGCTCCTACGAGCAGTACTTC.

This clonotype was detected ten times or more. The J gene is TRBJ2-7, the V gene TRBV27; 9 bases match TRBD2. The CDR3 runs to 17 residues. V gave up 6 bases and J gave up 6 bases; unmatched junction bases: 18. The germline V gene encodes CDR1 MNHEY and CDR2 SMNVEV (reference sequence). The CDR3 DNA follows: TGTGCCAGCAGCCCGCCTCGGGTCGGCGGGAGGGCCTTCGAGCAGTACTTC. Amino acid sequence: CASSPPRVGGRAFEQYF.

The CDR3 region has the DNA TGTGCCAGCAGCTTTGTAATAACGGGCGCCAATGAGCAGTTCTTC. Translated: CASSFVITGANEQFF. The J gene is TRBJ2-1, the V gene TRBV7-8, with no clear D. CDR1 is SGHVS and CDR2 is FQNEAQ in the germline V gene. CDR3 size: 15 residues. V was trimmed by 3 bases and J by 6 bases, leaving 15 bases between them.